The 7 T cell receptor beta chains in this list originate from one sample, sequenced in a study of T cells in Graves' hyperthyroidism and ophthalmopathy. Template material for amplifying TCR beta CDR3 regions consisted of RNA transcripts. Carried out on the TCR CDR3, a first-round RT-PCR used the HTBI primer set. TCRdb called the multiplex PCR reads again in MiXCR, with one record for every CDR3 protein. Of roughly 660,000 distinct CDR3 sequences detected, approximately 15% appear once; the ten largest clones hold 15% to 18%. Sequenced input: blood. Every receptor here comes from a man in his fifties or sixties with Graves' hyperthyroidism.

This clonotype appeared a few times. The V gene is TRBV20-1, the J gene TRBJ1-5, with D uncertain. CDR3 length: 19 amino acids. The V gene's germline CDR1 is DFQATT and CDR2 SNEGSKA (reference sequence). V was trimmed by 2 bases and J by 0 bases, leaving 23 bases between them. The CDR3 DNA reads as TGCAGTGCTAGACAATCCTTTGATATTCCCCTCTATAGCAATCAGCCCCAGCATTTT. Its protein is CSARQSFDIPLYSNQPQHF.

This clonotype showed up many times. The chain has TRBV19 and TRBJ1-1; 7 bases match TRBD1. V was pared by 5 bases and J by 3 bases, with 15 bases of the junction left unmatched. Germline V gene sequence: CDR1 LNHDA, CDR2 SQIVND (reference sequence). The CDR3 contains 17 residues. The CDR3 DNA reads as TGTGCCAGTAGTGCCCTACAGGGGACGTTGCCGGACACTGAAGCTTTCTTT. This codes for CASSALQGTLPDTEAFF. Variable domain in full (rest from reference TRBV19 and TRBJ1-1): DGGITQSPKYLFRKEGQNVTLSCEQNLNHDAMYWYRQDPGQGLRLIYYSQIVNDFQKGDIAEGYSVSREKKESFPLTVTSAQKNPTAFYLCASSALQGTLPDTEAFFGQGTRLTVV.

A note on this clonotype: A read error may be the cause here, since a much bigger clone is one base away. The chain links TRBV6-4 to TRBJ2-1, with D perhaps matching TRBD2 (5 bases). V shed 2 bases and J shed 9 bases, with 5 bases lying between them. Germline CDR1 MRHNA, CDR2 SNTAGT. The CDR3 loop spans 11 amino acids. The DNA for the CDR3 is TGTGCCAGCAGTGACGCGGGTGAGCAGTTCTTC. It codes for CASSDAGEQFF.

J is TRBJ2-2 and V is TRBV10-1, with D possibly being TRBD1 (5 bases). This CDR3 spans 16 amino acids. With 0 bases removed from V and 4 bases from J, the gap between germline ends came to 12 bases. The germline CDR1 and CDR2 sequences are WNHNN and SYGVQD (reference sequence). CDR3 region: CASSESLVQGTGELFF. In DNA, the CDR3 is TGCGCCAGCAGTGAGTCGCTAGTGCAGGGCACCGGGGAGCTGTTTTTT.

J is TRBJ1-6 and V is TRBV4-3, with D possibly TRBD1 on 6 matching bases. This CDR3 is 15 amino acids long. Germline V gene lookup returns CDR1 LGHNA and CDR2 YSLEER. V lost 0 bases to trimming and J lost 9 bases, with 12 bases between them. This chain's CDR3 is CASSQDRGAVSPLHF. CDR3 bases: TGCGCCAGCAGCCAAGATCGGGGGGCCGTTTCACCCCTCCACTTT.

The chain combines TRBV7-9 with TRBJ2-7; D unresolved. Looked up from germline, CDR1 is SEHNR and CDR2 is FQNEAQ (reference sequence). CDR3 length equals 12 residues. V was cut by 3 bases and J by 5 bases, with 8 bases left in between. CDR3 sequence (DNA): TGTGCCAGCAGCTTTGAGTTTCACGAGCAGTACTTC. It encodes CASSFEFHEQYF.

This clonotype was recorded at least ten times. The chain couples TRBV28 to TRBJ2-7; TRBD2 is a possible D gene (5 bases). Germline CDR1 is MDHEN and CDR2 is SYDVKM. The CDR3 covers 13 residues. The V end was cut by 8 bases, the J end by 3 bases, with 14 bases between. DNA of the CDR3: TGTGCCAGCTACGACTTAGGGAGCTACGAGCAGTACTTC. Translation gives CASYDLGSYEQYF.